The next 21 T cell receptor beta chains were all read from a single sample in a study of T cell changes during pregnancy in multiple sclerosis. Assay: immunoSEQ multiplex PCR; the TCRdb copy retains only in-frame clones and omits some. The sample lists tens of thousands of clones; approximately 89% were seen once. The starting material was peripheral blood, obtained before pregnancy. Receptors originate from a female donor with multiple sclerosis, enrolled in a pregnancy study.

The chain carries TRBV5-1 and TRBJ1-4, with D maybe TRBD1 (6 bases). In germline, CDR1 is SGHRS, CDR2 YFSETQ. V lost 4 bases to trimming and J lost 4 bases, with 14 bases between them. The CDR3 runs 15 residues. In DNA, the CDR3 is TGCGCCAGCAGCATACAGGGCCAAGTTAATGAAAAACTGTTTTTT. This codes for CASSIQGQVNEKLFF.

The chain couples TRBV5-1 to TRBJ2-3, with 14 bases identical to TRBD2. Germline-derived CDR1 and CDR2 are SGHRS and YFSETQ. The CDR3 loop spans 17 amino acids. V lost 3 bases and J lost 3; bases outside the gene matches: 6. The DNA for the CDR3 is TGCGCCAGCAGCTGGGGACTAGCGGGAGTCGGGACAGATACGCAGTATTTT. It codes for CASSWGLAGVGTDTQYF. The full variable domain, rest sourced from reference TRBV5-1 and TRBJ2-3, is KAGVTQTPRYLIKTRGQQVTLSCSPISGHRSVSWYQQTPGQGLQFLFEYFSETQRNKGNFPGRFSGRQFSNSRSEMNVSTLELGDSALYLCASSWGLAGVGTDTQYFGPGTRLTVL.

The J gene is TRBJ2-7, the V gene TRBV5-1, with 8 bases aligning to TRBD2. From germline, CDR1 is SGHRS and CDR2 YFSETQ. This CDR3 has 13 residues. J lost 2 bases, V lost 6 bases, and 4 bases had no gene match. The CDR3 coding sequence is TGCGCCAGCACCCCCGGGGGGGCCTACGAGCAGTACTTC. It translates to CASTPGGAYEQYF.

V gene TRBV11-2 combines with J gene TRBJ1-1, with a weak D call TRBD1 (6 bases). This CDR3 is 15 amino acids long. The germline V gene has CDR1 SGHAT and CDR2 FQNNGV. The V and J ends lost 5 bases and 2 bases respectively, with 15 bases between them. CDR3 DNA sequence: TGTGCCAGCAGCCCTCAAACAGGGTTCAACACTGAAGCTTTCTTT. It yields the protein CASSPQTGFNTEAFF.

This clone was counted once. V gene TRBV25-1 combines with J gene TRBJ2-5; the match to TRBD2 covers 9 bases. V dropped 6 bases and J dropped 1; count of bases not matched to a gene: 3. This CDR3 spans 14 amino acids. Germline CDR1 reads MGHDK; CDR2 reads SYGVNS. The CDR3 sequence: CASSFSGGQETQYF. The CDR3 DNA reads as TGTGCCAGCAGCTTTAGCGGGGGCCAAGAGACCCAGTACTTC.

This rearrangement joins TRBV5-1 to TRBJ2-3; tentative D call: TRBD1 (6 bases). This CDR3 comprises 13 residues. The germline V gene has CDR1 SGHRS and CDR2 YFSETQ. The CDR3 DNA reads TGCGCTACAGGGCCCCGAGGCACAGATACGCAGTATTTT. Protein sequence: CATGPRGTDTQYF.

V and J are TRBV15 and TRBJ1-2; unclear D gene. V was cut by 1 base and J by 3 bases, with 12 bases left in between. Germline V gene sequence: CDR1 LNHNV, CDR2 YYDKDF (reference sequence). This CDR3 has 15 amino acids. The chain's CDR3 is CATSRGGTADYGYTF. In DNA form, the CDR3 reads TGTGCCACCAGCAGAGGTGGTACAGCTGACTATGGCTACACCTTC.

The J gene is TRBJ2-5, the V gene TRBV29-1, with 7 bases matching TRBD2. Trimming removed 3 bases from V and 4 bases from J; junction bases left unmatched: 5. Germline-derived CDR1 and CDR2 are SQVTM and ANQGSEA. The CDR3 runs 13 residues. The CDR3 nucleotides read TGCAGCGTTGACCTTAAGCGGGGAGAGACCCAGTACTTC. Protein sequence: CSVDLKRGETQYF.

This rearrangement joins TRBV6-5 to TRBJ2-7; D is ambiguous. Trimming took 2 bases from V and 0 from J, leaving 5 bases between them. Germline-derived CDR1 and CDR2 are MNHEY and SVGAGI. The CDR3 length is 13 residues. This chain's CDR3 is CASSYRSSYEQYF. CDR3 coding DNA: TGTGCCAGCAGTTACAGGAGCTCCTACGAGCAGTACTTC.

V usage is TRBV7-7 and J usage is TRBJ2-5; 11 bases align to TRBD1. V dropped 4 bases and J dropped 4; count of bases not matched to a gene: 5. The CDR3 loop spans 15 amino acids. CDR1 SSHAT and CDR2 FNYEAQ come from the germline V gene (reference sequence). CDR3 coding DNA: TGTGCCAGCAGCTCAGGGACAGGGGGAGGAGAGACCCAGTACTTC. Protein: CASSSGTGGGETQYF.

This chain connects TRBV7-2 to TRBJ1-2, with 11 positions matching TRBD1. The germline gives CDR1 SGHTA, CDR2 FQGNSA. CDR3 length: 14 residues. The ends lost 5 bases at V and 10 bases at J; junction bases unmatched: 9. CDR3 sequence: CASSPRTGGPHYTF. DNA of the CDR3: TGTGCCAGCAGCCCAAGGACAGGGGGCCCTCACTACACCTTC.

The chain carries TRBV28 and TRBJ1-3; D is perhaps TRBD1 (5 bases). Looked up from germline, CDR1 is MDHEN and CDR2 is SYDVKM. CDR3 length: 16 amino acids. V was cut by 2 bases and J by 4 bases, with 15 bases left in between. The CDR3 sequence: CASSLRRPGGGNTIYF. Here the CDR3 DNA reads TGTGCCAGCAGTTTACGGCGACCCGGGGGAGGAAACACCATATATTTT.

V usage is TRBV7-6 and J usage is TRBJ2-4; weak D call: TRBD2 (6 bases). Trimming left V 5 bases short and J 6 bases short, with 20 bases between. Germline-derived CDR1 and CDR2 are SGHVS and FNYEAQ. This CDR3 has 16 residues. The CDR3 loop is CASSPTKGGWLNIQYF. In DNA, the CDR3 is TGTGCCAGCAGCCCAACCAAGGGAGGATGGCTAAACATTCAGTACTTC.

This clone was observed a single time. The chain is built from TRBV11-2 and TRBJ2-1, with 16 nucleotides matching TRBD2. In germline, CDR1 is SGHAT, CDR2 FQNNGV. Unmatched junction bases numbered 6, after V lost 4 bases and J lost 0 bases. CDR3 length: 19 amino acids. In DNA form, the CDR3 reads TGTGCCAGCAGCTACCCGGGACTAGCGGGGGGGAGCTCCTACAATGAGCAGTTCTTC. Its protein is CASSYPGLAGGSSYNEQFF.

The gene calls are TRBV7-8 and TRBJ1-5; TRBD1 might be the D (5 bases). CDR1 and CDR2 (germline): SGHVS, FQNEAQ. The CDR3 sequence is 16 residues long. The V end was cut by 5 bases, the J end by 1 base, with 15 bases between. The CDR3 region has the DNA TGTGCCAGCAGCGATGGGGGGACGGGGAGCAATCAGCCCCAGCATTTT. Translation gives CASSDGGTGSNQPQHF.

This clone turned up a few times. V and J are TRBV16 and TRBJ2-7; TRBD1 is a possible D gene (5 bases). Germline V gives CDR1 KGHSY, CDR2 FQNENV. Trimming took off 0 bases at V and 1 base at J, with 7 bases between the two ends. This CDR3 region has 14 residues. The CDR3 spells CASSQSAGSYEQYF. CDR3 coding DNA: TGTGCCAGCAGCCAATCGGCAGGGTCCTACGAGCAGTACTTC. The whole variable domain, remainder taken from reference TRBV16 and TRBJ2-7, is GEEVAQTPKHLVRGEGQKAKLYCAPIKGHSYVFWYQQVLKNEFKFLISFQNENVFDETGMPKERFSAKCLPNSPCSLEIQATKLEDSAVYFCASSQSAGSYEQYFGPGTRLTVT.

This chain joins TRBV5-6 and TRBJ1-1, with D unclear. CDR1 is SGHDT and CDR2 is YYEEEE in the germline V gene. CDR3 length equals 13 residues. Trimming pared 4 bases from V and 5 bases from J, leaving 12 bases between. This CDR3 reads CASSNSGVTEAFF. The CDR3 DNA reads TGTGCCAGCAGCAATTCGGGTGTTACTGAAGCTTTCTTT.

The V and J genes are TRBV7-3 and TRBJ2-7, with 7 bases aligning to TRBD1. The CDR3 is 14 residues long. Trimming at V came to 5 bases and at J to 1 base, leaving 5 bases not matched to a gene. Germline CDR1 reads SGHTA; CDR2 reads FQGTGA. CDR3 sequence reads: CASSPRQGSYEQYF. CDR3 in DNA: TGTGCCAGCAGCCCCAGACAGGGTTCCTACGAGCAGTACTTC. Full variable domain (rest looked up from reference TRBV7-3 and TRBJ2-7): GAGVSQTPSNKVTEKGKYVELRCDPISGHTALYWYRQSLGQGPEFLIYFQGTGAADDSGLPNDRFFAVRPEGSVSTLKIQRTERGDSAVYLCASSPRQGSYEQYFGPGTRLTVT.

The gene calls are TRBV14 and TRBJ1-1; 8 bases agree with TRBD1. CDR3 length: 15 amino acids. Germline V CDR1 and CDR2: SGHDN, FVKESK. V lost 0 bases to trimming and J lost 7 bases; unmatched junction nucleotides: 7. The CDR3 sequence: CASSQEIGGTGEAFF. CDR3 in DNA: TGTGCCAGCAGCCAAGAAATCGGCGGGACAGGTGAAGCTTTCTTT.

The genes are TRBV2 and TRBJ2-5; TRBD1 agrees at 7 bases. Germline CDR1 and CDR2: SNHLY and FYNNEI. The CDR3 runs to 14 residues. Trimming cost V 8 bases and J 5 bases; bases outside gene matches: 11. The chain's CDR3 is CASCPGQLPETQYF. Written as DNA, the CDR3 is TGTGCCAGCTGCCCGGGACAGCTCCCCGAGACCCAGTACTTC.

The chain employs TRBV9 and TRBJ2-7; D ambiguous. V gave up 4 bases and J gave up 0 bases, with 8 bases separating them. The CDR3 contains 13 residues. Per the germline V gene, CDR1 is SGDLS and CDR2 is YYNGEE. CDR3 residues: CASSLADSYEQYF. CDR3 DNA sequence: TGTGCCAGCAGCCTTGCGGACTCCTACGAGCAGTACTTC.